The sequence of this TCR beta chain was determined in a study of control samples from healthy donors and cancer patients. TCRdb's table, derived via immunoSEQ multiplex PCR, lists solely in-frame clones and lacks some. The sample contains some 130,000 clones, just under 90% of which appear only once. V was clipped by 0 bases and J by 4 bases; unmatched bases: 1. CDR3 length: 14 amino acids. Germline V gives CDR1 SGHRS, CDR2 YFSETQ. The receptor was derived from a man in his fifties or sixties with head and neck cancer. The sequenced sample consisted of PBMCs. The chain joins TRBV5-1 to TRBJ2-1; 7 bases are shared with TRBD2. The CDR3 DNA sequence: TGCGCCAGCAGCTTGGAGGGACTATACAATGAGCAGTTCTTC. Protein product: CASSLEGLYNEQFF. Filled out from reference TRBV5-1 and TRBJ2-1, the complete variable domain reads KAGVTQTPRYLIKTRGQQVTLSCSPISGHRSVSWYQQTPGQGLQFLFEYFSETQRNKGNFPGRFSGRQFSNSRSEMNVSTLELGDSALYLCASSLEGLYNEQFFGPGTRLTVL.